One sample yielded the 18 T cell receptor beta chains listed below, sequenced in a study of tissue T cells after allogeneic stem cell transplantation. The repertoire was sequenced with immunoSEQ multiplex PCR; TCRdb's copy has only in-frame clones and lacks some. This sample yields under 4,500 clones, of which approximately 59% are seen a single time; about 30% belongs to the top ten. Indicated time point: mouse harvest day 7 after allogeneic transplant. The graft held 10^6 splenic CD5+ T cells and 10^7 T-cell-depleted bone marrow cells. The sequenced sample consisted of spleen. The receptors were sampled from a female BALB/c mouse given C57BL/6 T cells with graft-versus-host disease after an allogeneic hematopoietic cell transplant.

This clone occurred a few times. Mouse germline and gene names are used. The CDR3 end lies 1 residue beyond the end of the read and is filled in from the germline J gene. The chain carries TRBV13-2 and TRBJ1-2, with a possible D match to TRBD1 (6 bases). Germline-derived CDR1 and CDR2 are NNHNN and SYGAGS (reference sequence). The CDR3 extends over 14 amino acids. Trimming shortened V by 3 bases and J by 3 bases, and 12 bases separated the two germline ends. CDR3 loop: CASGGGRSDSDYTF. The sequenced CDR3 bases are TGTGCCAGCGGTGGGGGGCGTAGTGACTCCGACTACACC.

Details on this clone: The genes are named according to mouse. The read finishes 1 residue shy of the CDR3 end, and the germline J gene is used to complete it. This chain uses TRBV26 with TRBJ1-1, with 7 bases matching TRBD1. The CDR3 runs 13 residues. From germline, CDR1 is KGHPV and CDR2 FQNQEV (reference sequence). Unmatched junction bases numbered 5, after V lost 4 bases and J lost 6 bases. This CDR3 reads CASSPWDRPEVFF. The part of the CDR3 DNA that was read is TGTGCCAGCAGTCCCTGGGACAGACCAGAAGTCTTC.

This clone has just a few counts. The listed genes are named as in mouse. The read stops 1 residue short of the end of the CDR3; the missing end is completed from the germline J gene. The chain combines TRBV3 with TRBJ1-4, with D unresolved. The germline CDR1 and CDR2 sequences are SNHLY and FYNGKV (reference sequence). The CDR3 is made up of 14 amino acids. V lost 5 bases, J lost 0 bases, and 7 bases lay in between. The DNA read from the CDR3 is TGTGCCAGCAGCCAACATATTTCCAACGAAAGATTATTT. It codes for CASSQHISNERLF. The full CDR3 is CASSQHISNERLFF.

A word on this clone: Gene names and germline match the mouse. The CDR3 end falls 1 residue outside the read, so it is completed with the germline J gene. The chain recombines TRBV23 with TRBJ2-4; no DNA check was done on the table's D call, TRBD2. This CDR3 spans 15 amino acids. The germline V gene encodes CDR1 KGHTA and CDR2 FQNQQP. The CDR3: CSSSQLGGGQNTLYF. The covered CDR3 bases are TGCTCCAGCAGTCAACTGGGGGGTGGGCAAAACACCTTGTAC.

About this clone itself: Gene names refer to mouse genes. The read ends 1 residue before the CDR3 terminus; that terminus is restored from the germline J gene. This chain connects TRBV26 to TRBJ2-5; 9 bases align to TRBD1. CDR1 is KGHPV, CDR2 FQNQEV, per germline (reference sequence). V dropped 6 bases and J dropped 5; count of bases not matched to a gene: 6. The CDR3 has 14 amino acids. CDR3 protein: CASSPTGGGDTQYF. The part of the CDR3 DNA that was read is TGTGCCAGCAGCCCGACAGGGGGGGGAGACACCCAGTAC.

Comment on this clone: Any gene name here is a mouse gene name. The read ends 1 residue early relative to the CDR3; the germline J gene fills the gap. This rearrangement joins TRBV4 to TRBJ2-4, with 10 bases aligning to TRBD1. V shed 5 bases, J shed 3 bases, and the junction held 2 bases outside the gene matches. Germline V lookup: CDR1 LGHDT, CDR2 YNNKQL (reference sequence). The CDR3 contains 14 residues. CDR3 in amino acids: CASSKTGGQNTLYF. CDR3 bases read: TGTGCCAGCAGCAAGACAGGGGGCCAAAACACCTTGTAC.

About this clone: These gene names are mouse names. The read finishes 1 residue shy of the CDR3 end, and the germline J gene is used to complete it. This chain links TRBV26 with TRBJ2-5; D gene ambiguous. V was clipped by 4 bases and J by 2 bases, with 13 bases between them. Germline assignment: CDR1 KGHPV and CDR2 FQNQEV (reference sequence). The CDR3 runs to 15 residues. Partial CDR3 DNA: TGTGCCAGCAGTCCTGGAAGGGTGGGCCAAGACACCCAGTAC. Its protein product is CASSPGRVGQDTQY. The complete CDR3 protein is CASSPGRVGQDTQYF. Complete variable domain (other parts from reference TRBV26 and TRBJ2-5): NSKVIQTPRYLVKGQGQKAKMRCIPEKGHPVVFWYQQNKNNEFKFLINFQNQEVLQQIDMTEKRFSAECPSNSPCSLEIQSSEAGDSALYLCASSPGRVGQDTQYFGPGTRLLVL.

About this clone: Gene names follow the mouse nomenclature. Sequencing ends 1 residue short of the CDR3 end; the germline J gene provides the rest. The chain is built from TRBV12-2 and TRBJ2-3; D is perhaps TRBD2 (5 bases). The V and J ends lost 0 bases and 0 bases respectively, with 6 bases between them. The CDR3 consists of 14 residues. Germline V gene sequence: CDR1 SGHLS, CDR2 HYDKME. The CDR3 loop reads CASSLWGSAETLYF. CDR3 bases read: TGTGCCAGCTCTCTCTGGGGAAGTGCAGAAACGCTGTAT.

In the case of this clone: Gene names follow the mouse nomenclature. The CDR3 extends 1 residue past the end of the read, so its final part is completed from the germline J gene. The genes are TRBV13-2 and TRBJ2-4; D remains unclear. The CDR3 loop spans 14 amino acids. Trimming shortened V by 5 bases and J by 0 bases, and 10 bases separated the two germline ends. Germline-derived CDR1 and CDR2 are NNHNN and SYGAGS (reference sequence). The CDR3 protein is CASGRLISQNTLYF. Partial CDR3 DNA: TGTGCCAGCGGCCGACTTATTAGTCAAAACACCTTGTAC.

Details on this clone: Each gene name is a mouse one. The read ends 1 residue early relative to the CDR3; the germline J gene fills the gap. This chain links TRBV26 with TRBJ1-1, with TRBD1 as a possible D gene (5 bases). The V gene's germline CDR1 is KGHPV and CDR2 FQNQEV (reference sequence). The CDR3 covers 14 residues. Trimming removed 2 bases at V and 4 bases at J, with 11 bases between. This chain's CDR3 is CASSLQQAGTEVFF. The sequenced CDR3 bases are TGTGCCAGCAGTCTGCAACAGGCAGGCACAGAAGTCTTC.

This clone is deemed medium-sized (0.01 to 0.1%). The listed genes are named as in mouse. The read is 1 residue too short to cover the CDR3 end, so that end is filled in from the germline J gene. This CDR3 is also generated by other DNA sequences in the sample. V and J are TRBV13-2 and TRBJ2-1; TRBD2 matches 8 bases. V shed 0 bases and J 9 bases; nucleotides not matched to a gene: 8. This CDR3 region has 15 residues. Germline V CDR1 and CDR2: NNHNN, SYGAGS (reference sequence). The covered CDR3 bases are TGTGCCAGCGGTGATGCTGCGGGGGGGCGGGGTGAGCAGTTC. This codes for CASGDAAGGRGEQF. The CDR3 reads in full as CASGDAAGGRGEQFF.

Concerning this clone: Gene names denote mouse genes. CDR3 amino acids: CTCSARDRGHERLFF. The CDR3 DNA, read in part, is TGCACCTGCAGTGCAAGGGACAGGGGGCACGAAAGATTATTT. This chain uses TRBV1 with TRBJ1-4; TRBD1 matches 12 bases. The CDR3 end is not reached by the read, which stops 1 residue before it; the germline J gene fills it in. Germline CDR1 reads NSQYPW; CDR2 reads LRSPGD (reference sequence). The CDR3 extends over 15 amino acids. Trimming at V came to 2 bases and at J to 6 bases, leaving 1 base not matched to a gene. The full variable domain, completed using reference TRBV1 and TRBJ1-4, is VTLLEQNPRWRLVPRGQAVNLRCILKNSQYPWMSWYQQDLQKQLQWLFTLRSPGDKEVKSLPGADYLATRVTDTELRLQVANMSQGRTLYCTCSARDRGHERLFFGHGTKLSVL.

The sample holds one count of this clone. The listed genes are named as in mouse. The covered CDR3 bases are TGTGCAAGCAGCTTAGCTAGTGCAGAAACGCTGTAT. Its translation is CASSLASAETLY. In full, the CDR3 reads CASSLASAETLYF. The chain couples TRBV16 to TRBJ2-3; D gene ambiguous. The sequence runs out 1 residue before the end of the CDR3; the remainder is reconstructed from the germline J gene. Trimming removed 1 base at V and 0 bases at J, with 2 bases between. Germline CDR1 and CDR2: SGHSA and FRNQAP. This CDR3 contains 13 residues.

As regards this clone: Gene names denote mouse genes. CDR3 residues: CTCSAGTGAETLYF. The covered CDR3 bases are TGCACCTGCAGTGCCGGGACAGGTGCAGAAACGCTGTAT. This chain links TRBV1 with TRBJ2-3; 7 bases align to TRBD1. The CDR3 end falls 1 residue outside the read, so it is completed with the germline J gene. Germline loops: CDR1 NSQYPW, CDR2 LRSPGD (reference sequence). J was trimmed by 1 base and V by 3 bases; bases with no gene match: 1. This CDR3 is built from 14 residues.

As regards this clone: Each gene name is a mouse one. The CDR3 goes on 1 residue after the read ends, and that part is filled in from the germline J gene. J is TRBJ1-2 and V is TRBV13-1; no reliable D call. In germline, CDR1 is NSHNY, CDR2 SYGAGN. Deletions cut 1 base from V and 3 bases from J, with 4 bases between. The CDR3 is made up of 12 amino acids. The CDR3: CASSDSDSDYTF. CDR3 DNA, as far as it was read: TGTGCCAGCAGTGATAGTGACTCCGACTACACC.

Of note for this clone: Gene names are mouse gene names. The read gets to within 1 residue of the CDR3 end, and the germline J gene fills in the rest. V and J are TRBV3 and TRBJ2-7; D tentatively fits TRBD1 or TRBD2 (5 bases each). The ends were cut back, 1 base at V and 0 bases at J, with 10 bases in the middle. This CDR3 comprises 15 residues. The germline CDR1 and CDR2 sequences are SNHLY and FYNGKV (reference sequence). CDR3 DNA, as far as it was read: TGTGCCAGCAGCTTAGAGCGGGGGAGCTCCTATGAACAGTAC. Its translation is CASSLERGSSYEQY. The CDR3 in its entirety is CASSLERGSSYEQYF.

As to this clone: Mouse gene names apply. Coverage ceases 1 residue before the CDR3 finishes, and the germline J gene fills in the end. The same CDR3 arises from other DNA sequences in this sample as well. The chain employs TRBV13-2 and TRBJ2-4, with D possibly being TRBD1 (6 bases). This CDR3 spans 14 amino acids. V was clipped by 0 bases and J by 4 bases, with 9 bases between them. In germline, CDR1 is NNHNN, CDR2 SYGAGS (reference sequence). Incomplete CDR3 DNA: TGTGCCAGCGGTGATGCTGGGACAAAAAACACCTTGTAC. This codes for CASGDAGTKNTLY. The entire CDR3 protein is CASGDAGTKNTLYF.

A remark on this clone: Gene labels here are mouse ones. The CDR3 end falls 1 residue outside the read, so it is completed with the germline J gene. The chain has TRBV5 and TRBJ2-1, with D perhaps matching TRBD2 (5 bases). Trimming took 4 bases from V and 1 from J, leaving 8 bases between them. Germline CDR1 is LGHNA and CDR2 is YNLKQL (reference sequence). This CDR3 has 14 amino acids. The chain's CDR3 is CASSPLENYAEQFF. Partial CDR3 DNA: TGTGCCAGCAGCCCACTGGAGAACTATGCTGAGCAGTTC.